Presented here are 21 T cell receptor beta chains from one specimen sequenced in a study of identical twins. TCRdb reanalysed the 5' RACE reads using MiXCR and keeps one entry per CDR3 protein. The data show some 1,600,000 distinct CDR3 sequences, under 35% seen once. Material for sequencing was cord blood. All receptors derive from a newborn girl in good health.

V usage is TRBV10-3 and J usage is TRBJ2-4; 11 bases align to TRBD2. In germline, CDR1 is ENHRY, CDR2 SYGVKD. CDR3 length: 15 residues. V was clipped by 4 bases and J by 6 bases; unmatched bases: 5. The CDR3 is CAISVSGGAGNIQYF. The DNA of the CDR3 is TGTGCCATCAGTGTTAGCGGGGGGGCTGGAAACATTCAGTACTTC.

The chain carries TRBV19 and TRBJ1-2; D not certain. Germline V gene lookup returns CDR1 LNHDA and CDR2 SQIVND (reference sequence). Trimming removed 3 bases from V and 6 bases from J, with 11 bases in between. The CDR3 is 13 residues long. The CDR3 bases are TGTGCCAGTAGTATTTTTGCCGGGAATGGCTACACCTTC. Its protein is CASSIFAGNGYTF.

This clonotype was seen a handful of times. The chain joins TRBV12-3 or TRBV12-4 to TRBJ2-7, with 10 bases aligning to TRBD1. J was trimmed by 7 bases and V by 2 bases; bases with no gene match: 11. The CDR3 covers 16 residues. CDR3 sequence (DNA): TGTGCCAGCAGTTTAAGGCGACGGGACAGGGGAAATGAGCAGTACTTC. Protein sequence: CASSLRRRDRGNEQYF.

The chain uses TRBV2 and TRBJ1-6; 8 nucleotides line up with TRBD1. CDR3 size: 13 residues. Germline CDR1 is SNHLY and CDR2 is FYNNEI. The V gene end was trimmed by 7 bases and the J gene end by 7 bases; junction bases not matched to a gene: 3. CDR3 sequence (DNA): TGTGCCAGCACGGGACAGGAGAATTCACCCCTCCACTTT. It yields the protein CASTGQENSPLHF.

The chain links TRBV7-9 to TRBJ2-1; 7 nucleotides align to TRBD1. CDR3 length: 13 residues. V shed 3 bases, J shed 9 bases, and the junction held 5 bases outside the gene matches. Germline V gene lookup returns CDR1 SEHNR and CDR2 FQNEAQ (reference sequence). In DNA, the CDR3 is TGTGCCAGCAGCTTCGGACAGGTCGTTGAGCAGTTCTTC. This codes for CASSFGQVVEQFF.

The chain is built from TRBV4-2 and TRBJ1-4; the match to TRBD1 covers 12 bases. The V segment lost 4 bases and the J segment 7 bases; nucleotides outside the gene matches: 7. The V gene's germline CDR1 is LGHNA and CDR2 YNFKEQ. The CDR3 is 16 residues long. DNA for the CDR3: TGTGCCAGCAGCCTCAGGGACAGGGGGCAGAGTGAAAAACTGTTTTTT. Translation gives CASSLRDRGQSEKLFF.

This chain uses TRBV25-1 with TRBJ1-1; maybe TRBD1 (6 bases). The V gene's germline CDR1 is MGHDK and CDR2 SYGVNS. The V end was cut by 3 bases, the J end by 0 bases, with 11 bases between. This CDR3 comprises 15 residues. CDR3 DNA sequence: TGTGCCAGCAGTGATGGGGGGCGCATGAACACTGAAGCTTTCTTT. Amino acids: CASSDGGRMNTEAFF.

J is TRBJ2-4 and V is TRBV5-1, with D unresolved. This CDR3 has 14 residues. The germline V gene encodes CDR1 SGHRS and CDR2 YFSETQ. Trimming pared 3 bases from V and 3 bases from J, leaving 10 bases between. CDR3 amino acids: CASSSPGVKNIQYF. For the CDR3, the DNA is TGCGCCAGCAGCTCACCGGGCGTCAAAAACATTCAGTACTTC. The whole variable domain, remainder taken from reference TRBV5-1 and TRBJ2-4, is KAGVTQTPRYLIKTRGQQVTLSCSPISGHRSVSWYQQTPGQGLQFLFEYFSETQRNKGNFPGRFSGRQFSNSRSEMNVSTLELGDSALYLCASSSPGVKNIQYFGAGTRLSVL.

The chain has TRBV4-1 and TRBJ2-1, with D perhaps given as TRBD1 or TRBD2 (5 bases each). There are 17 residues in the CDR3. Germline values: CDR1 MGHRA, CDR2 YSYEKL. The germline V and J ends were trimmed by 4 bases and 4 bases, with 20 bases remaining between them. For the CDR3, the DNA is TGCGCCAGCAGCCCATACTCCGGGACGGCACAGTACAATGAGCAGTTCTTC. It encodes CASSPYSGTAQYNEQFF.

This clonotype has more than one count but fewer than ten. The rearrangement links TRBV7-9 to TRBJ2-5; possibly TRBD2 for D (6 bases). The CDR3 is 14 amino acids. V lost 5 bases to trimming and J lost 5 bases, with 15 bases between them. From germline, CDR1 is SEHNR and CDR2 FQNEAQ (reference sequence). Here the CDR3 DNA reads TGTGCCAGCAGCGGGGACTTACCTGGGGAGACCCAGTACTTC. This gives the protein CASSGDLPGETQYF.

This chain uses TRBV27 with TRBJ2-7; D unresolved. Trimming shortened V by 8 bases and J by 2 bases, and 28 bases separated the two germline ends. Germline V CDR1 and CDR2: MNHEY, SMNVEV (reference sequence). The CDR3 contains 18 residues. The CDR3 DNA sequence: TGTGCCAGCGCGATCAGCATCGTCGACTTTGAGGCGCCCTACGAGCAGTACTTC. It codes for CASAISIVDFEAPYEQYF.

The chain has TRBV11-2 and TRBJ1-4; 7 bases are a match to TRBD1. V lost 4 bases and J lost 4; bases outside the gene matches: 6. CDR1 and CDR2 from the germline V gene are SGHAT and FQNNGV. The CDR3 contains 15 residues. The CDR3 sequence: CASSSRQGFNEKLFF. CDR3 sequence (DNA): TGTGCCAGCAGCTCTCGACAGGGATTTAATGAAAAACTGTTTTTT.

As DNA, the CDR3 is TGCAGTGCTAGCGGGGGGGACAGGGGGAACACTGAAGCTTTCTTT. Translation: CSASGGDRGNTEAFF. V gene TRBV20-1 combines with J gene TRBJ1-1, with TRBD1 matching 10 bases. V lost 3 bases and J lost 1; bases outside the gene matches: 5. This CDR3 spans 15 amino acids. Germline V lookup: CDR1 DFQATT, CDR2 SNEGSKA (reference sequence).

This clonotype has more than one count but fewer than ten. The chain recombines TRBV4-2 with TRBJ2-1; 14 bases are shared with TRBD2. Matching the DNA end better, TRBJ2-7 makes the J call doubtful. The germline CDR1 and CDR2 sequences are LGHNA and YNFKEQ. CDR3 length: 17 amino acids. CDR3 amino acids: CASSHGTSGGSYNEQYF. The CDR3 coding sequence is TGTGCCAGCAGCCATGGGACTAGCGGGGGCTCCTACAATGAGCAGTACTTC.

This clonotype has only a few counts. The V and J genes are TRBV4-2 and TRBJ1-2, with D uncertain. This CDR3 region has 14 residues. Per germline, CDR1 LGHNA and CDR2 YNFKEQ. The V and J ends lost 2 bases and 6 bases respectively, with 13 bases between them. The CDR3 region has the DNA TGTGCCAGCAGCCAACCGGACGGCTCTAATGGCTACACCTTC. It is translated as CASSQPDGSNGYTF.

DNA for the CDR3: TGTGCCAGCAGCCGGGACAGGCTGGGCACCGGGGAGCTGTTTTTT. It is translated as CASSRDRLGTGELFF. The genes are TRBV4-2 and TRBJ2-2; 8 bases are shared with TRBD1. Germline loops: CDR1 LGHNA, CDR2 YNFKEQ. The CDR3 length is 15 residues. V was pared by 4 bases and J by 4 bases, with 5 bases of the junction left unmatched.

This chain joins TRBV10-3 and TRBJ2-5; 9 bases map to TRBD2. This CDR3 spans 15 amino acids. The J segment lost 11 bases and the V segment lost 3 bases, leaving 13 bases of the junction unmatched. The germline CDR1 and CDR2 sequences are ENHRY and SYGVKD. In nucleotides, the CDR3 is TGTGCCATCAGTGACCCTAGCGGGGACCCCAATGAGCAGTACTTC. Translated: CAISDPSGDPNEQYF.

This chain connects TRBV20-1 to TRBJ2-1; 11 nucleotides match TRBD2. Looked up from germline, CDR1 is DFQATT and CDR2 is SNEGSKA (reference sequence). With V trimmed by 6 bases and J by 7 bases, 8 bases remained unmatched. The CDR3 loop spans 14 amino acids. The CDR3 DNA is TGCAGTGCCCAGGGACTAGCGGTTTGGAATGAGCAGTTCTTC. It is translated as CSAQGLAVWNEQFF.

The chain joins TRBV3-1 to TRBJ2-1; D gene uncertain. Per germline, CDR1 LGHDT and CDR2 YNNKEL (reference sequence). Trimming left V 1 base short and J 1 base short, with 11 bases between. There are 16 residues in the CDR3. CDR3: CASSQGFGRSYNEQFF. The CDR3 nucleotides read TGTGCCAGCAGCCAAGGTTTCGGGCGGTCCTACAATGAGCAGTTCTTC.

This clonotype was found a few times. The chain employs TRBV6-5 and TRBJ1-5; TRBD1 aligns across 9 bases. Trimming cost V 1 base and J 3 bases; bases outside gene matches: 13. In germline, CDR1 is MNHEY, CDR2 SVGAGI. The CDR3 loop spans 19 amino acids. The CDR3 bases are TGTGCCAGCAGTTACTTTCATCCCGGGACAGGGCATTCCAATCAGCCCCAGCATTTT. Residues: CASSYFHPGTGHSNQPQHF.

The genes are TRBV5-1 and TRBJ1-2; 9 bases fit TRBD1. The V and J ends lost 3 bases and 5 bases, in that order; junction bases with no gene match: 2. CDR3 size: 13 residues. The germline gives CDR1 SGHRS, CDR2 YFSETQ. CDR3: CASSWDREYGYTF. In DNA, the CDR3 is TGCGCCAGCAGCTGGGACAGGGAATATGGCTACACCTTC.